Listed here are 8 T cell receptor beta chains from one sample, sequenced in a study of identical twins. TCRdb processed the 5' RACE reads anew with MiXCR; each CDR3 protein has one entry. The data show around 490,000 distinct CDR3 sequences, approximately 14% seen once. The sample was also linked to a second study, of yellow fever vaccine responses in identical twins.

The sample taken for sequencing was CD4+ T cells sorted from blood. The origin of the receptors is a woman under 30 in good health.

The chain uses TRBV9 and TRBJ2-1, with TRBD1 matching over 7 bases. Germline V gene sequence: CDR1 SGDLS, CDR2 YYNGEE. The CDR3 contains 15 residues. J gave up 2 bases and V 0 bases, and 2 bases lay outside the gene matches. This CDR3 reads CASSVVTGAYNEQFF. The CDR3 nucleotides are TGTGCCAGCAGCGTAGTAACAGGGGCCTACAATGAGCAGTTCTTC. Looking up the rest from reference TRBV9 and TRBJ2-1 gives the full variable domain: DSGVTQTPKHLITATGQRVTLRCSPRSGDLSVYWYQQSLDQGLQFLIQYYNGEERAKGNILERFSAQQFPDLHSELNLSSLELGDSALYFCASSVVTGAYNEQFFGPGTRLTVL.

This clonotype has just a few counts. The germline gene is not matched at one end of the junction; a read error may be the cause. This chain joins TRBV6-1 and TRBJ1-4; D gene ambiguous. Germline CDR1 MNHNS, CDR2 SASEGT. The CDR3 totals 13 residues. In nucleotides, the CDR3 is TGTGCCTGCAGCCGTGGCGTTAATGAAAAACTGTTTTTT. Its translation is CACSRGVNEKLFF.

The rearrangement uses TRBV6-1 and TRBJ1-1, with a weak D call TRBD1 (5 bases). From germline, CDR1 is MNHNS and CDR2 SASEGT. V was clipped by 4 bases and J by 1 base, with 13 bases between them. The CDR3 runs to 15 residues. CDR3 protein: CASSVGGAKNTEAFF. The CDR3 DNA reads TGTGCCAGCAGTGTAGGAGGGGCAAAGAACACTGAAGCTTTCTTT.

This rearrangement joins TRBV10-3 to TRBJ2-3; 13 bases line up with TRBD2. Germline V gene sequence: CDR1 ENHRY, CDR2 SYGVKD. This CDR3 is built from 19 residues. V trimming: 3 bases; J trimming: 4 bases; junction bases outside the gene matches: 13. The CDR3 spells CAISEETHWTSGRADTQYF. CDR3 in DNA: TGTGCCATCAGTGAAGAAACCCACTGGACTAGCGGGAGAGCAGATACGCAGTATTTT.

This clonotype was counted ten times or more. V is TRBV11-3 and J is TRBJ2-3; D call uncertain. V was cut by 2 bases and J by 1 base, with 4 bases left in between. There are 13 residues in the CDR3. Germline lookup yields CDR1 SGHNT and CDR2 YENEEA. For the CDR3, the DNA is TGTGCCAGCAGCTTACACGGCACAGATACGCAGTATTTT. It encodes CASSLHGTDTQYF.

The rearrangement joins TRBV7-8 to TRBJ2-5; 10 bases map to TRBD2. Germline V gene lookup returns CDR1 SGHVS and CDR2 FQNEAQ. Trimming at V came to 5 bases and at J to 3 bases, leaving 3 bases not matched to a gene. The CDR3 is 14 amino acids. The CDR3 spells CASSGAGGKETQYF. The CDR3 DNA reads TGTGCCAGCAGCGGAGCGGGGGGGAAAGAGACCCAGTACTTC. Full variable domain (missing parts from reference TRBV7-8 and TRBJ2-5): GAGVSQSPRYKVAKRGQDVALRCDPISGHVSLFWYQQALGQGPEFLTYFQNEAQLDKSGLPSDRFFAERPEGSVSTLKIQRTQQEDSAVYLCASSGAGGKETQYFGPGTRLLVL.

This clonotype was counted between two and nine times. This sequence joins TRBV12-3 or TRBV12-4 and TRBJ1-6; TRBD1 is a possible D gene (6 bases). Between the trimmed V and J ends, which lost 2 bases and 3 bases, there was a span of 8 bases. CDR3 length: 15 amino acids. The CDR3 DNA sequence: TGTGCCAGCAGTTTACAGGGACACTATAATTCACCCCTCCACTTT. Translated, it gives CASSLQGHYNSPLHF.

The V gene is TRBV6-1, the J gene TRBJ2-7, with TRBD2 identical over 7 bases. Germline lookup yields CDR1 MNHNS and CDR2 SASEGT. V shed 6 bases, J shed 2 bases, and the junction held 7 bases outside the gene matches. This CDR3 spans 14 amino acids. The CDR3 DNA sequence: TGTGCCAGCAGGGCGGCGGGGGTCACCTACGAGCAGTACTTC. Translating it yields CASRAAGVTYEQYF.